This T cell receptor beta chain came from a study of OX40 agonist ivuxolimab in advanced cancers. Turning to the study itself: Hepatocellular carcinoma, melanoma, renal cell or head and neck cancer occurred in dose-escalation patients.

The timepoints at which blood was sampled were baseline, cycle 4 day 1, and cycle 7 day 1. Assay: immunoSEQ multiplex PCR; the TCRdb copy retains only in-frame clones and omits some. The data show about 91,000 clones, with around 80% seen just once and 0.9% to 1.2% held by the top ten. Broader study findings: Some patients who did not respond also had low normalized T-cell clonal expansion. Dosing at 0.1 to 3.0 mg/kg was accompanied by clonal expansion of CD4+ and CD8+ blood T cells by week 6.

The CDR3 sequence is 11 residues long. The germline V gene encodes CDR1 MGHRA and CDR2 YSYEKL. Trimming removed 0 bases at V and 9 bases at J, with 2 bases between. A word on this clone: Its target is not known.

This TCR was recovered from an adult with an advanced solid tumor such as melanoma, head and neck, liver or kidney cancer. The chain links TRBV4-1 to TRBJ2-2; D ambiguous. The sequencing used CD4+ or CD8+ T cells sorted from blood, collected in a trial of the OX40 agonist ivuxolimab. CDR3 loop: CASSQERELFF. In DNA, the CDR3 is TGCGCCAGCAGCCAAGAAAGGGAGCTGTTTTTT.